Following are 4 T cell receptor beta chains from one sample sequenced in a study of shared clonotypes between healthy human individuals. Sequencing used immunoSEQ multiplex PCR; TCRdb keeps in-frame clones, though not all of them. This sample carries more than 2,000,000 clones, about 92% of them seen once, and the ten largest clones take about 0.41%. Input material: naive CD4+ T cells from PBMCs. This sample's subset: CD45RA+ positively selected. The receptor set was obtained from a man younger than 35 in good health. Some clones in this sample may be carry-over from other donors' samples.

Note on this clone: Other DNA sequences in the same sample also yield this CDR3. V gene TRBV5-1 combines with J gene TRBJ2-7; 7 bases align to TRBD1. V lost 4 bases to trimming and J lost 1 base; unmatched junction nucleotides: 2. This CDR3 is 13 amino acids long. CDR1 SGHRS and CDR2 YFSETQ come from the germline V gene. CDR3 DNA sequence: TGCGCCAGCAGCCTGACAGGGTCCTACGAGCAGTACTTC. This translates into CASSLTGSYEQYF.

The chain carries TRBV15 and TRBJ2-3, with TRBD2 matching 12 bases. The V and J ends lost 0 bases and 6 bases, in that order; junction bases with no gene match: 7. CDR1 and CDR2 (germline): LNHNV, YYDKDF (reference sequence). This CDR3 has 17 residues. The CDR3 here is CATSREWLAGGRDTQYF. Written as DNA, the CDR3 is TGTGCCACCAGCAGAGAGTGGCTAGCGGGAGGGAGGGATACGCAGTATTTT.

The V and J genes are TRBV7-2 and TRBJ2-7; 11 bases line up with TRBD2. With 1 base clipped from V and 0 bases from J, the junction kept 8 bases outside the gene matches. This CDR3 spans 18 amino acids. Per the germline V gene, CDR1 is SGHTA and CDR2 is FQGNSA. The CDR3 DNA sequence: TGTGCCAGCAGCTTAGTAGGTAGCGGGAGGGCCGTCTCCTACGAGCAGTACTTC. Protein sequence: CASSLVGSGRAVSYEQYF.

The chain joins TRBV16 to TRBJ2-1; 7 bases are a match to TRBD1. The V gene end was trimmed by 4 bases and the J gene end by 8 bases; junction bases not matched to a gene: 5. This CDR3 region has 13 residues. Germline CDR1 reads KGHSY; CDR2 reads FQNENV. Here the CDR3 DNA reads TGTGCCAGCAGCCCTGGACAGGAGGATGAGCAGTTCTTC. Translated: CASSPGQEDEQFF.